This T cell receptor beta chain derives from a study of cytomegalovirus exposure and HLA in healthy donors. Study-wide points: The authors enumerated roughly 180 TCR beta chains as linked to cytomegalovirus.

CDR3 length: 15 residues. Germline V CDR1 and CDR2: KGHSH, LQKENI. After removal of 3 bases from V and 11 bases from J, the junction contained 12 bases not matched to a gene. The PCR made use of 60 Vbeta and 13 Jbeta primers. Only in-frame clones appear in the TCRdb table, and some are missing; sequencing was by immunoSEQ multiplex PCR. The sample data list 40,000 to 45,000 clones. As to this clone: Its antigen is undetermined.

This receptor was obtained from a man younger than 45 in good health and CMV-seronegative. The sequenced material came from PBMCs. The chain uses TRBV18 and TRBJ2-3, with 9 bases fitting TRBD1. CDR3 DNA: TGTGCCAGCTCACCCCGGGACAGGGTAGGGAATAAGCAGTATTTT. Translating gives CASSPRDRVGNKQYF. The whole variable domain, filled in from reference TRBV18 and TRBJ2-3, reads NAGVMQNPRHLVRRRGQEARLRCSPMKGHSHVYWYRQLPEEGLKFMVYLQKENIIDESGMPKERFSAEFPKEGPSILRIQQVVRGDSAAYFCASSPRDRVGNKQYFGPGTRLTVL.